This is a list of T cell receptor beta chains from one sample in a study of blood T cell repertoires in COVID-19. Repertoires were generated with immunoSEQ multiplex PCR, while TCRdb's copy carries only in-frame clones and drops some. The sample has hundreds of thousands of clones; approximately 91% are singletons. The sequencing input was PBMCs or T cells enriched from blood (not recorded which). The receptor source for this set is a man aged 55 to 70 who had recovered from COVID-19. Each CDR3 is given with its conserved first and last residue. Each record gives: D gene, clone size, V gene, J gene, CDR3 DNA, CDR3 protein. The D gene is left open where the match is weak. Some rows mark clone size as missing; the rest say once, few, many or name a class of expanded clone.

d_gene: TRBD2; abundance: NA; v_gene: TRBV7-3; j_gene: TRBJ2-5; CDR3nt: TGTGCCAGCAGCTTAAAAGCGGGAGGAGAGACCCAGTACTTC; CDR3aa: CASSLKAGGETQYF
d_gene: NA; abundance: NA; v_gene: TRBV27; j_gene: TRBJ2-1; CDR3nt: TGTGCCAGCAGCCCTCAAAGAGCGGACTTCTACAATGAGCAGTTCTTC; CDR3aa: CASSPQRADFYNEQFF
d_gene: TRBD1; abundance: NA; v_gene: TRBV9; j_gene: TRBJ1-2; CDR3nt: TGTGCCAGCAGCGTAGAAGGGGGCGATGGCTACACCTTC; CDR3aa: CASSVEGGDGYTF
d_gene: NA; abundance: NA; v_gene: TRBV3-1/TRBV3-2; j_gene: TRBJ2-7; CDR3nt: TGTGCCAGCAGCCCAGACCCGGGGTCCTACGAGCAGTACTTC; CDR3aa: CASSPDPGSYEQYF
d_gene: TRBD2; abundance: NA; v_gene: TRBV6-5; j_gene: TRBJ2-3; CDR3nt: TGTGCCAGCGAGAGCGGGGGGGGGCCAGATACGCAGTATTTT; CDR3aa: CASESGGGPDTQYF
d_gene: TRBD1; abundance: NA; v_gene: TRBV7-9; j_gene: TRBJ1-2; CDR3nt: TGTGCCAGCAGCTTAGCGACGACAGGGGCCAGCTATGGCTACACCTTC; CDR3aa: CASSLATTGASYGYTF
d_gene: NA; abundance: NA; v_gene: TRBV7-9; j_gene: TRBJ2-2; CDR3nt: TGTGCCAGCAGCTTTGCGGGGAGCCGCTTCACCGGGGAGCTGTTTTTT; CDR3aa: CASSFAGSRFTGELFF
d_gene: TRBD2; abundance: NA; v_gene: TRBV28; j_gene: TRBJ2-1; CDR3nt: TGTGCCAGCAGGACAGGGACTAGCGGGAGGGCCGTTGAGCAGTTCTTC; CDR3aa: CASRTGTSGRAVEQFF
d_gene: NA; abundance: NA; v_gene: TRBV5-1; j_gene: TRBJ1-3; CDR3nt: TGCGCCAGCAGCTTGGCCGTCGGACACGGAAACACCATATATTTT; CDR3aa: CASSLAVGHGNTIYF
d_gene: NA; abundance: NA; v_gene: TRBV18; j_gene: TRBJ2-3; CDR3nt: TGTGCCAGCTCACCGGGCAGTACAGATACGCAGTATTTT; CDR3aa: CASSPGSTDTQYF
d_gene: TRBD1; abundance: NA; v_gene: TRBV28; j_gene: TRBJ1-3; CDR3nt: TGTGCCAGCAGTTTAGGTGGACAGGGCAGAAACACCATATATTTT; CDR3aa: CASSLGGQGRNTIYF
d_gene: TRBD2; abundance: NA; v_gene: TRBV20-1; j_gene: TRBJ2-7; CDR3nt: TGCAGTGCTAGTATAGGGACTAGCGGGATCTACGAGCAGTACTTC; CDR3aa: CSASIGTSGIYEQYF
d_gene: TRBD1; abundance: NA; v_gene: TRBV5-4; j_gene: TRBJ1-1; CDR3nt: TGTGCCAGCAGCCTCTCGGGACAGGGAGTAAACACTGAAGCTTTCTTT; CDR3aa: CASSLSGQGVNTEAFF
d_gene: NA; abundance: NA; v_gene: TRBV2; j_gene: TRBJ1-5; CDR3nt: TGTGCCAGCAGCGTTGATGGGGCGGATCAGCCCCAGCATTTT; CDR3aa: CASSVDGADQPQHF
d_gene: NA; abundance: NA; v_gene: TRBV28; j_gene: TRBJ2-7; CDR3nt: TGTGCCAGCAGTTTGACGACACGCTACGAGCAGTACTTC; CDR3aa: CASSLTTRYEQYF
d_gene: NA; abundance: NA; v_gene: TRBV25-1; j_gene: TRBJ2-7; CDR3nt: TGTGCCAGCAGCGAAGTGCACAGGTACTACGAGCAGTACTTC; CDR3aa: CASSEVHRYYEQYF
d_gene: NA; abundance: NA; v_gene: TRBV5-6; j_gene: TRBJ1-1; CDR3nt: TGTGCCAGCAGCTTGCGACAGGCCGATGAAGCTTTCTTT; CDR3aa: CASSLRQADEAFF
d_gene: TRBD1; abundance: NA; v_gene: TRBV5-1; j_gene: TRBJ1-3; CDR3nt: TGCGCCAGCAGCCAGACAGGGGCCCCAGGAAACACCATATATTTT; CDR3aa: CASSQTGAPGNTIYF
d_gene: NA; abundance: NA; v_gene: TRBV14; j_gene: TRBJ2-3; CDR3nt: TGTGCCAGCAGCCGACAGGTCACTAGCACAGATACGCAGTATTTT; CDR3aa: CASSRQVTSTDTQYF
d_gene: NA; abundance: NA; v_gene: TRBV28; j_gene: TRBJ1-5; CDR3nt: TGTGCCAGCAGTACCGGGGGGCAGCCCCAACATTTT; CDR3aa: CASSTGGQPQHF
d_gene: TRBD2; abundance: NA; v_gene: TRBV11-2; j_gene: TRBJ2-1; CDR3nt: TGTGCCAGCAGCTTAGATTTGTCCCTAGCGGGGAACAATGAGCAGTTCTTC; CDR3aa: CASSLDLSLAGNNEQFF
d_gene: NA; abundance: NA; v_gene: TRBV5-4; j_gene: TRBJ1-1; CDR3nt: TGTGCCAGCAGCTTGCAGGGGATCTTTTCTGAAGCTTTCTTT; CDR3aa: CASSLQGIFSEAFF
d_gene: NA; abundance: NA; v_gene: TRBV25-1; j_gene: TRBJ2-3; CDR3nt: TGTGCCAGCAGTGCGAGACTGGGAGGTTCAGATACGCAGTATTTT; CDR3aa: CASSARLGGSDTQYF
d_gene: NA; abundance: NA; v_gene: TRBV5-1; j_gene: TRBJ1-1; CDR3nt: TGCGCCAGCAGCTTTGGCGGGAAAACTGAAGCTTTCTTT; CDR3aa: CASSFGGKTEAFF
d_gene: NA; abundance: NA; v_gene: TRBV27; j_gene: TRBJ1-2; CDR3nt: TGTGCCAGCAGTCTCCACCTCGGACAGATTAGTGGCTACACCTTC; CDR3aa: CASSLHLGQISGYTF
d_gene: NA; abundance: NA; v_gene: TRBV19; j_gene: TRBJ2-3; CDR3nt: TGTGCCAGTAGTATAGGGGCGGGGGCCACAGATACGCAGTATTTT; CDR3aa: CASSIGAGATDTQYF
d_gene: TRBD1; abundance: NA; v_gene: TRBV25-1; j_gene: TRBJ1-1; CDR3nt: TGTGCCAGCAGTGAACTCCCCGGGACAGTATTAATGAACACTGAAGCTTTCTTT; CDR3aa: CASSELPGTVLMNTEAFF
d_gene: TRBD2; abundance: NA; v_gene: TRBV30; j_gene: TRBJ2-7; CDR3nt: TGTGCCTGGAGTGCCGGGACTAGCGGGACTAACGAGCAGTACTTC; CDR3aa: CAWSAGTSGTNEQYF
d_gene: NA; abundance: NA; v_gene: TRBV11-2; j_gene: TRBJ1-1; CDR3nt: TGTGCCAGCAGCTTACTCAGGGACACTGAAGCTTTCTTT; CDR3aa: CASSLLRDTEAFF
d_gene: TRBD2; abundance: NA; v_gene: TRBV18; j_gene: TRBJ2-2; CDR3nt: TGTGCCAGCTCACCAACTAGCGGGAGATCCACCGGGGAGCTGTTTTTT; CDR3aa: CASSPTSGRSTGELFF
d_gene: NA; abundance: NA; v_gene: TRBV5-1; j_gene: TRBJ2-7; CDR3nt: TGCGCCAGCAGCTTGGACAGGGTGATGTACGAGCAGTACTTC; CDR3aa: CASSLDRVMYEQYF
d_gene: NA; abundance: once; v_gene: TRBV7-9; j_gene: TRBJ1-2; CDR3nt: TGTGCCAGCAGCTTCAGTGCTTTCGATGGCTACACCTTC; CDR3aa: CASSFSAFDGYTF
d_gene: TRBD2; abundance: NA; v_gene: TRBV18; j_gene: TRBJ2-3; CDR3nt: TGTGCCAGCTCACCTAACAACGGCGGGAGTACAGATACGCAGTATTTT; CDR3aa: CASSPNNGGSTDTQYF
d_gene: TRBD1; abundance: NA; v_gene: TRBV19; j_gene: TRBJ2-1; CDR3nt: TGTGCCAGTAGGGGACAGGGGGCCAGATCCTACAATGAGCAGTTCTTC; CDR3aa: CASRGQGARSYNEQFF
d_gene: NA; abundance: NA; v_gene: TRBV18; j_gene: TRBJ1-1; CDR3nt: TGTGCCAGCTCACCATCTGTTTCGGGGGGGAACACTGAAGCTTTCTTT; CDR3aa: CASSPSVSGGNTEAFF
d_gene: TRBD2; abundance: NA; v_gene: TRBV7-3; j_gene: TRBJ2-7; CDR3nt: TGTGCCAGCAGCTCCGGACTAGCGGGAGTCGAGCAGTACTTC; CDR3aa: CASSSGLAGVEQYF
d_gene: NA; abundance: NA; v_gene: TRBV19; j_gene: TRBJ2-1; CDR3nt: TGTGCCAGTAGTCGTGGGAGGCTATCAGGTTACAATGAGCAGTTCTTC; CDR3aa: CASSRGRLSGYNEQFF
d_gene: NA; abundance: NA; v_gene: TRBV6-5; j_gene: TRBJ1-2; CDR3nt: TGTGCCAGCAGTTCGACGGACAGTAACTATGGCTACACCTTC; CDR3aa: CASSSTDSNYGYTF
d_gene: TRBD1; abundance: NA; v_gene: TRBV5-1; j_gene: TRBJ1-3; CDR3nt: TGCGCCAGCAGCCCGGACAGGAACGGAAACACCATATATTTT; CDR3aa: CASSPDRNGNTIYF
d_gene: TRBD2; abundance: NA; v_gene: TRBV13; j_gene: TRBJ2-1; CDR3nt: TGTGCCAGCAGCCTAGGGACTAGCGGGAGTAATGAGCAGTTCTTC; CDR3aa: CASSLGTSGSNEQFF
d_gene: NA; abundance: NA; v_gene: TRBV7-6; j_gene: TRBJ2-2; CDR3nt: TGTGCCAGCAGCCACGGACTAATTGCGAACACCGGGGAGCTGTTTTTT; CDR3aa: CASSHGLIANTGELFF
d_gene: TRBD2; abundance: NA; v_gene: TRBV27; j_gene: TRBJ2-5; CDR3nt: TGTGCCAGCACCTATAGCGGGAGGAACGAGACCCAGTACTTC; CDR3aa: CASTYSGRNETQYF
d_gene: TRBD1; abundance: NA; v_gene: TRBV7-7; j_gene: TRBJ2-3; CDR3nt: TGTGCTAGCAGCTTAGGGACAGCTCGCACAGATACGCAGTATTTT; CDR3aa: CASSLGTARTDTQYF
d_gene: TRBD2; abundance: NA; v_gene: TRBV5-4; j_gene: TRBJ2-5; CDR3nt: TGTGCCAGCAGCCCGGGGGGTAGCGGGAGGGCCTTGGGAGAGACCCAGTACTTC; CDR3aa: CASSPGGSGRALGETQYF
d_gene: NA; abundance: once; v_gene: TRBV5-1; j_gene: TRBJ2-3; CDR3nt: TGCGCCAGCAGCCCGGGACAAGGCACAGATACGCAGTATTTT; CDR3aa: CASSPGQGTDTQYF